One and the same sample provided the 28 T cell receptor beta chains below, sequenced in a study of shared clonotypes between healthy human individuals. Only in-frame clones appear in the TCRdb table, and some are missing; sequencing was by immunoSEQ multiplex PCR. The sample shows 650,000 to 700,000 clones, less than 95% of them seen only once. Material for sequencing was memory CD8+ T cells from PBMCs. Subset denoted: CD45RO+ cells pooled with CCR7-negative TemRA cells. The receptor source for this set is a man aged 18 to 29 in good health. Some clones in this sample may be carry-over from other donors' samples.

CDR3 sequence: CASSTGTGANEQYF. The CDR3 DNA reads as TGTGCCAGCTCAACCGGGACAGGGGCCAACGAGCAGTACTTC. The rearrangement uses TRBV18 and TRBJ2-7; TRBD1 matches 10 bases. The junction had 6 bases not matched to a gene; V was cut back by 5 bases and J by 5 bases. Germline-derived CDR1 and CDR2 are KGHSH and LQKENI. The CDR3 length is 14 residues.

V is TRBV25-1 and J is TRBJ2-1, with D perhaps matching TRBD1 (6 bases). V was clipped by 6 bases and J by 4 bases, with 19 bases between them. Looked up from germline, CDR1 is MGHDK and CDR2 is SYGVNS. The CDR3 has 16 amino acids. CDR3: CASSPPEGVFYNEQFF. The CDR3 DNA sequence: TGTGCCAGCAGCCCCCCTGAGGGGGTTTTTTACAATGAGCAGTTCTTC.

The chain links TRBV9 to TRBJ2-2; TRBD2 matches 7 bases. Germline values: CDR1 SGDLS, CDR2 YYNGEE. This CDR3 is built from 13 residues. V lost 7 bases and J lost 3; bases outside the gene matches: 3. The CDR3 spells CASGAGHTGELFF. CDR3 bases: TGTGCCAGCGGAGCGGGGCACACCGGGGAGCTGTTTTTT.

CDR3 protein: CASSSGLGYYNEQFF. For the CDR3, the DNA is TGCGCCAGCAGTTCGGGGCTTGGGTACTACAATGAGCAGTTCTTC. The chain uses TRBV10-1 and TRBJ2-1; D may be TRBD1 or TRBD2 (5 bases each). The length of the CDR3 is 15 residues. V dropped 5 bases and J dropped 3 bases, with 14 bases sitting between them. In germline, CDR1 is WNHNN, CDR2 SYGVQD (reference sequence).

The table lists this clone with a few counts. This chain connects TRBV28 to TRBJ2-7, with 8 bases matching TRBD2. CDR1 and CDR2 (germline): MDHEN, SYDVKM. V lost 6 bases, J lost 0 bases, and 7 bases stayed unmatched. The CDR3 length is 15 residues. This chain's CDR3 is CASRTPTSGSYEQYF. Here the CDR3 DNA reads TGTGCCAGCAGAACCCCAACTAGCGGCTCCTACGAGCAGTACTTC.

The chain is built from TRBV2 and TRBJ2-7; D gene unclear. V lost 0 bases and J lost 2, with 17 bases in between. Germline V gene sequence: CDR1 SNHLY, CDR2 FYNNEI. This CDR3 spans 17 amino acids. Written as DNA, the CDR3 is TGTGCCAGCAGTGAAGCGCTAGGGCAGCAGATTCCCTACGAGCAGTACTTC. This translates into CASSEALGQQIPYEQYF.

CDR3 amino acids: CASSLRRTSGRSYEQYF. In DNA, the CDR3 is TGTGCCAGCAGCTTAAGGCGGACTAGCGGAAGATCCTACGAGCAGTACTTC. The chain has TRBV7-6 and TRBJ2-7, with 10 bases identical to TRBD2. Unmatched junction bases numbered 8, after V lost 2 bases and J lost 1 base. CDR3 size: 17 residues. The germline CDR1 and CDR2 sequences are SGHVS and FNYEAQ. Full variable domain (rest looked up from reference TRBV7-6 and TRBJ2-7): GAGVSQSPRYKVTKRGQDVALRCDPISGHVSLYWYRQALGQGPEFLTYFNYEAQQDKSGLPNDRFSAERPEGSISTLTIQRTEQRDSAMYRCASSLRRTSGRSYEQYFGPGTRLTVT.

A single count supports this clone. The chain uses TRBV13 and TRBJ1-2; 9 positions match TRBD1. CDR1 and CDR2 from the germline V gene are PRHDT and FYEKMQ (reference sequence). The CDR3 spans 15 residues. V trimming: 6 bases; J trimming: 4 bases; junction bases outside the gene matches: 9. Here the CDR3 reads CASRSPGQGTYGYTF. For the CDR3, the DNA is TGTGCCAGCAGGTCACCGGGACAGGGCACCTATGGCTACACCTTC.

The V call is TRBV7-6, the J call TRBJ2-1, with no clear D. Germline lookup yields CDR1 SGHVS and CDR2 FNYEAQ. V gave up 5 bases and J gave up 2 bases, with 4 bases separating them. CDR3 length: 12 residues. The DNA of the CDR3 is TGTGCCAGCAGCCTTACCTACAATGAGCAGTTCTTC. Translation gives CASSLTYNEQFF.

The chain combines TRBV28 with TRBJ1-5; the D gene is possibly TRBD1 (5 bases). CDR1 and CDR2 from the germline V gene are MDHEN and SYDVKM. The CDR3 extends over 16 amino acids. Trimming took off 4 bases at V and 6 bases at J, with 19 bases between the two ends. CDR3 nucleotide sequence: TGTGCCAGCAGTTGGGTTTCAATGGGGCCGGGTCAGCCCCAGCATTTT. This encodes CASSWVSMGPGQPQHF.

V gene TRBV6-5 combines with J gene TRBJ2-2; 8 bases match TRBD1. Per the germline V gene, CDR1 is MNHEY and CDR2 is SVGAGI. V shed 5 bases, J shed 6 bases, and the junction held 2 bases outside the gene matches. The CDR3 is made up of 13 amino acids. For the CDR3, the DNA is TGTGCCAGCAGTGGACAGGGCCCCGGGGAGCTGTTTTTT. It is translated as CASSGQGPGELFF.

The chain is built from TRBV10-1 and TRBJ1-1; 9 bases line up with TRBD1. CDR1 and CDR2 from the germline V gene are WNHNN and SYGVQD (reference sequence). V shed 9 bases, J shed 2 bases, and the junction held 1 base outside the gene matches. This CDR3 region has 12 residues. For the CDR3, the DNA is TGCGCCAGGGGACAGGGAAACACTGAAGCTTTCTTT. Translating gives CARGQGNTEAFF.

This clone was picked up one time. Other DNA sequences in this specimen translate into the identical CDR3. The CDR3 is CASGAYEQYF. The CDR3 DNA reads TGTGCCAGCGGGGCCTACGAGCAGTACTTC. This chain uses TRBV27 with TRBJ2-7; D gene ambiguous. This CDR3 has 10 amino acids. From germline, CDR1 is MNHEY and CDR2 SMNVEV (reference sequence). Trimming shortened V by 8 bases and J by 2 bases, and 4 bases separated the two germline ends.

The V gene is TRBV5-1, the J gene TRBJ2-1, with 9 bases identical to TRBD2. This CDR3 is 14 amino acids long. Per germline, CDR1 SGHRS and CDR2 YFSETQ. J was trimmed by 4 bases and V by 7 bases; bases with no gene match: 6. The CDR3: CASEGGRGYNEQFF. In DNA, the CDR3 is TGCGCCAGCGAGGGCGGGAGGGGATACAATGAGCAGTTCTTC.

The rearrangement uses TRBV19 and TRBJ1-4, with D unclear. V lost 3 bases and J 4 bases, leaving 12 bases between the germline ends. The CDR3 is made up of 15 amino acids. The germline gives CDR1 LNHDA, CDR2 SQIVND (reference sequence). CDR3 sequence: CASSMRQSLNEKLFF. In DNA form, the CDR3 reads TGTGCCAGTAGTATGCGTCAGAGCCTTAATGAAAAACTGTTTTTT.

The chain carries TRBV28 and TRBJ1-6; D gene unclear. The CDR3 runs to 12 residues. Germline values: CDR1 MDHEN, CDR2 SYDVKM. V lost 10 bases and J 10 bases, leaving 14 bases between the germline ends. CDR3 region: CATDGGRSPLHF. The DNA for the CDR3 is TGTGCCACCGACGGAGGTCGGTCACCCCTCCACTTT.

The chain joins TRBV28 to TRBJ2-3, with D unresolved. Looked up from germline, CDR1 is MDHEN and CDR2 is SYDVKM. V shed 7 bases and J shed 2 bases, with 7 bases lying between them. The CDR3 is 12 residues long. The CDR3 DNA reads as TGTGCCAGCATGGGGTTCACAGATACGCAGTATTTT. Residues: CASMGFTDTQYF.

The chain recombines TRBV27 with TRBJ2-2; no clear D. Germline V CDR1 and CDR2: MNHEY, SMNVEV (reference sequence). V lost 6 bases, J lost 8 bases, and 10 bases lay in between. The CDR3 runs to 12 residues. CDR3 in amino acids: CASSLSVGELFF. The CDR3 bases are TGTGCCAGCAGCCTCTCGGTGGGGGAGCTGTTTTTT.

The chain recombines TRBV19 with TRBJ1-5; TRBD1 might be the D (5 bases). Per the germline V gene, CDR1 is LNHDA and CDR2 is SQIVND (reference sequence). The V gene lost 5 bases and the J gene lost 4 bases, with 12 bases spanning the gap. The CDR3 consists of 14 residues. The CDR3 loop reads CASSERPGNQPQHF. CDR3 coding DNA: TGTGCCAGTAGTGAGCGTCCAGGGAATCAGCCCCAGCATTTT.

This chain links TRBV9 with TRBJ2-1; D is perhaps TRBD2 (6 bases). The CDR3 has 16 amino acids. CDR1 is SGDLS, CDR2 YYNGEE, per germline. V lost 3 bases and J 1 base, leaving 14 bases between the germline ends. The CDR3 loop reads CASSGRAVRSYNEQFF. CDR3 bases: TGTGCCAGCAGCGGGAGGGCAGTGAGGTCCTACAATGAGCAGTTCTTC. Filled out from reference TRBV9 and TRBJ2-1, the complete variable domain reads DSGVTQTPKHLITATGQRVTLRCSPRSGDLSVYWYQQSLDQGLQFLIQYYNGEERAKGNILERFSAQQFPDLHSELNLSSLELGDSALYFCASSGRAVRSYNEQFFGPGTRLTVL.

The rearrangement links TRBV5-6 to TRBJ1-1; D is uncertain. There are 14 residues in the CDR3. Trimming took off 4 bases at V and 5 bases at J, with 15 bases between the two ends. Germline V CDR1 and CDR2: SGHDT, YYEEEE. The chain's CDR3 is CASSTAGPITEAFF. In nucleotides, the CDR3 is TGTGCCAGCAGCACGGCGGGCCCAATTACTGAAGCTTTCTTT.

With regard to this clone: Other DNA sequences within the sample encode an identical CDR3. The chain combines TRBV18 with TRBJ2-3, with D unresolved. The V gene lost 2 bases and the J gene lost 3 bases, with 6 bases spanning the gap. Germline CDR1 and CDR2: KGHSH and LQKENI. The CDR3 consists of 13 residues. In DNA, the CDR3 is TGTGCCAGCTCACCAGGCCCTACAGATACGCAGTATTTT. Protein: CASSPGPTDTQYF.

The genes are TRBV15 and TRBJ2-4; perhaps D is TRBD1 or TRBD2 (5 bases each). From germline, CDR1 is LNHNV and CDR2 YYDKDF (reference sequence). CDR3 size: 14 residues. V lost 4 bases to trimming and J lost 9 bases, with 16 bases between them. CDR3 coding DNA: TGTGCCACCAGCACAGAGGGGACCCGGAGCATTCAGTACTTC. Translated: CATSTEGTRSIQYF.

This chain connects TRBV7-6 to TRBJ2-5; D is unresolved. CDR3 length: 15 amino acids. Trimming removed 1 base from V and 9 bases from J, with 18 bases in between. Germline loops: CDR1 SGHVS, CDR2 FNYEAQ. The DNA for the CDR3 is TGTGCCAGCAGCTTAGGAAAAGGCCGGGCCGGAGCCCAGTACTTC. It codes for CASSLGKGRAGAQYF.

This clone has only one observation. V is TRBV7-9 and J is TRBJ2-1, with 13 bases matching TRBD2. Germline-derived CDR1 and CDR2 are SEHNR and FQNEAQ (reference sequence). The junction had 3 bases not matched to a gene; V was cut back by 5 bases and J by 8 bases. There are 14 residues in the CDR3. CDR3 nucleotides: TGTGCCAGCAGCCTCGGACTAGCGGGAGATGAGCAGTTCTTC. This translates into CASSLGLAGDEQFF.

This clone was recorded only once. The chain recombines TRBV19 with TRBJ1-5; 9 bases are shared with TRBD1. The germline gives CDR1 LNHDA, CDR2 SQIVND (reference sequence). Trimming removed 6 bases from V and 5 bases from J; junction bases left unmatched: 5. The CDR3 spans 14 residues. Written as DNA, the CDR3 is TGTGCCAGTAGCACCGGGACAGGGTATCAGCCCCAGCATTTT. Residues: CASSTGTGYQPQHF.

V is TRBV7-8 and J is TRBJ2-7, with TRBD1 identical over 7 bases. CDR1 SGHVS and CDR2 FQNEAQ come from the germline V gene. After removal of 5 bases from V and 2 bases from J, the junction contained 6 bases not matched to a gene. The CDR3 runs 14 residues. In DNA form, the CDR3 reads TGTGCCAGCAGCGACAGGGAAGTTCCCTACGAGCAGTACTTC. Translation: CASSDREVPYEQYF. Supplemented by reference TRBV7-8 and TRBJ2-7, the full variable domain reads GAGVSQSPRYKVAKRGQDVALRCDPISGHVSLFWYQQALGQGPEFLTYFQNEAQLDKSGLPSDRFFAERPEGSVSTLKIQRTQQEDSAVYLCASSDREVPYEQYFGPGTRLTVT.

For this clone: In the same sample, other DNA sequences code for this CDR3. The V and J genes are TRBV28 and TRBJ2-3, with TRBD1 matching over 7 bases. V was clipped by 5 bases and J by 11 bases; unmatched bases: 10. CDR1 is MDHEN and CDR2 is SYDVKM in the germline V gene. The CDR3 extends over 13 amino acids. CDR3 DNA: TGTGCCAGCAGTACCAAAACAGGGGAAAGGCAGTATTTT. Protein sequence: CASSTKTGERQYF.